The next 3 T cell receptor beta chains were all read from a single sample in a study of cytomegalovirus exposure and HLA in healthy donors. Researchers ran the PCR with 60 Vbeta and 13 Jbeta primers. Sequenced by immunoSEQ multiplex PCR; TCRdb stores in-frame clones only, minus some. The table lists about 110,000 clones. The source material was PBMCs. Receptors were obtained from a man in his forties or fifties in good health and CMV-seronegative.

CDR3 residues: CASSAGYEQYF. As DNA, the CDR3 is TGTGCCAGCAGTGCGGGCTACGAGCAGTACTTC. The chain links TRBV2 to TRBJ2-7; D call uncertain. V lost 4 bases and J 3 bases, leaving 4 bases between the germline ends. Germline V gives CDR1 SNHLY, CDR2 FYNNEI. The CDR3 is made up of 11 amino acids.

The chain carries TRBV4-1 and TRBJ2-7; maybe TRBD2 (6 bases). Germline CDR1 reads MGHRA; CDR2 reads YSYEKL. The germline V and J ends were trimmed by 5 bases and 5 bases, with 19 bases remaining between them. The length of the CDR3 is 15 residues. CDR3 in amino acids: CASSSRAGPYDEQYF. The DNA for the CDR3 is TGCGCCAGCAGCTCACGTGCGGGACCCTACGACGAGCAGTACTTC.

The chain couples TRBV6-6 to TRBJ1-2, with TRBD1 as a possible D gene (6 bases). Germline V CDR1 and CDR2: MNHNY, SVGAGI (reference sequence). Between the trimmed V and J ends, which lost 5 bases and 5 bases, there was a span of 21 bases. The CDR3 loop spans 16 amino acids. The CDR3, as DNA: TGTGCCAGCAGTCCCCAGGGGAGCCGATTATATTATGGCTACACCTTC. This codes for CASSPQGSRLYYGYTF.